This T cell receptor beta chain was recovered during a study of blood T cell repertoires in COVID-19. Whole-study context: The samples span acute and convalescent COVID-19 from the United States, Italy and Spain.

Which cohort a participant joined came from the clinical history participants gave. Germline V CDR1 and CDR2: SEHNR, FQNEAQ (reference sequence). The CDR3 covers 18 residues. Between the trimmed V and J ends, which lost 1 base and 0 bases, there was a span of 18 bases. Sequencing was performed with immunoSEQ multiplex PCR; in TCRdb, only in-frame clones are kept and a portion is missing. The sample yields about 200,000 clones, roughly 85% seen once. This chain connects TRBV7-9 to TRBJ2-5; D perhaps matches TRBD1 (6 bases). The TCR comes from a man aged 40-49 years who had recovered from COVID-19. Sequencing used PBMCs or T cells enriched from blood (not recorded which). For the CDR3, the DNA is TGTGCCAGCAGCTTAGGGAGACAGGCCTCGACCTACCAAGAGACCCAGTACTTC. This gives the protein CASSLGRQASTYQETQYF.